This T cell receptor beta chain was found in a study of cytomegalovirus exposure and HLA in healthy donors (dated by TCRdb to the late 2010s). Turning to the overall study: In an earlier analysis of 587 of the donors, 276 Gb of sequence data and about 110 million unique TCR beta sequences from roughly 190 million T cells were reported. The study aimed to test whether cataloging public T cell receptors could reveal signatures of past pathogen exposure. Roughly 5 DR-DQ haplotypes were handled as single units for association and clustering, since linkage in the cohort was strong. Using immunosequencing, the study profiled T cell repertoires from around 680 subjects and related those repertoires to cytomegalovirus serostatus. Besides the first cohort of more than 650 subjects, a separate validation cohort made up of some 110 different subjects was used. To study patterns of TCR occurrence, a later analysis re-analyzed previously published TCR beta repertoires from 500 to 850 donors and added high-resolution HLA genotyping. A later genetic analysis used genome-wide SNP genotypes for about 60% of the roughly 670 donors, treating that subset as a discovery cohort. All discovery cohort repertoires had been generated on a single sequencing platform. Rather than drawing on any new phenotypic data, the later analysis identified candidate immune exposures from TCR beta sequences and the way those sequences occurred across donors. To predict cytomegalovirus infection status, the study combined high-throughput TCR immunosequencing, statistical association of individual TCRs with disease status, and machine learning. The genetic ancestry cluster associated with self-reported Caucasian donors included 70% to 85% of the approximately 430 genotyped donors. Typing coverage varied by locus: about 620-640 donors for A, B, C, DRB1 and DQB1; under 550 for DQA1; around 570 for DPA1; roughly 470 for DPB1. HLA typing included class I and class II loci at four-digit resolution. On average, roughly 240,000 unique TCR beta nucleotide sequences were sequenced per donor among 350 to 400 genotyped donors of the cohort, with 15% to 20% of those sequences being non-productive. To decide whether each TCR beta V gene segment behaved as functional or pseudogenic, an earlier analysis of several hundred of the donors relied on high-throughput TCR beta sequencing. An early release that covered 500 to 800 HLA-typed donors contained 300 to 350 gigabases of sequencing data and 85 million to 100 million unique TCR sequences. Donor age, sex, ethnicity and CMV serostatus were compiled alongside the repertoire data.

A single count supports this clone. Its antigen has not been determined. Base qualities were left out, and no much larger clone turns up one base away. The same CDR3 is also encoded by other DNA sequences in this sample. CDR1 is given as SGDLS and CDR2 as YYNGEE, both from the germline V gene. The CDR3 starts with the cysteine, ends with the phenylalanine, and has 15 residues. Kept here is only the CDR3 DNA, which spans 45 bases and is read in frame from base 1. Relative to germline, V is 0 bases shorter and J is 2 bases shorter, with 10 bases between their ends. The cohort was made up of roughly 670 healthy bone marrow donors. At the time of sampling, every cohort member was nominally healthy, though immune exposures that went unrecorded were likely present. The donor was CMV seronegative and belonged to the group of roughly 330 seronegative cohort members. Each donor provided a peripheral blood sample, and peripheral blood mononuclear cells were used for TCR beta sequencing. The Qiagen DNeasy Blood Extraction Kit was used to extract genomic DNA from the blood cell samples.

The library was produced with the immunoSEQ multiplex PCR assay. For the multiplex PCR, a mixture combining 60 forward primers for TCR Vbeta segments and 13 reverse primers for TCR Jbeta segments was used. Amplification of the CDR3 region of rearranged TCR beta genes was performed with a multiplex PCR assay on genomic DNA. Amplified TCR beta libraries were sequenced as 87-base-pair reads on the Illumina HiSeq System. The paper's data handling went like this. A later analysis counted some 74 million unique TCR beta chains across the 650 to 700 repertoires, and some 11 million of these chains were shared by at least two donors. To remove PCR and sequencing errors, raw reads were error-corrected and collapsed into unique sequences using a nearest-neighbor algorithm that merged closely related sequences. To assign V, D and J gene segments, CDR3 sequences were aligned to IMGT reference sequences. For a sequence to be retained, a match of at least six nucleotides to both a V gene segment and a J gene segment was required. A rearrangement was called productive if the CDR3 had no stop codons and remained in frame with V and J, and every other rearrangement was called non-productive. Following IMGT convention, CDR3 was defined as the stretch from the second conserved V-encoded cysteine to the conserved J-encoded phenylalanine. Sequences without an unambiguous match to a single V gene segment were excluded from the earlier analysis of about 630 of the donors. An earlier analysis of several hundred of the donors called V segments functional above 56.7% productive rearrangements and segregating when the between-donor standard deviation exceeded 5%. To diagnose cytomegalovirus status from the catalog of TCR beta chain sequences, a statistical classification framework was built. A later analysis assigned V and J genes by comparing TCR nucleotide sequences with IMGT/GENE-DB human TR gene sequences. The TCRdist pipeline was used in a later analysis to assign CDR3 sequences and most-parsimonious VDJ recombination scenarios. In a later analysis, every TCR beta chain was defined by the combination of its CDR3 amino acid sequence and its V-gene family, and reads without a unique V-gene family were dropped. As a way to deal with suspected cross-contamination and a sequencing artifact, a later analysis dropped 500 to 700 nucleotide sequences that were highly shared and had low generation probability. In a later analysis, a clonal expansion index for each public chain was calculated from normalized within-repertoire ranks of inferred template counts. In a later analysis, generation probabilities were computed using a VDJ recombination model fitted to out-of-frame rearrangements, and the results were checked against IGoR. In a later analysis, TCR-TCR, TCR-HLA and TCR-CMV co-occurrence was scored with hypergeometric tests, and a repertoire-size bias correction was applied to TCR pairs. To estimate false discovery rates, a later analysis permuted the HLA or CMV assignments 20 times. In a later analysis, co-occurring TCRs were grouped using DBSCAN, and TCRdist sequence similarity was added for clustering within HLA-allele-positive subsets. Repertoires with fewer than 30,000 or more than 120,000 public chains were left out of co-occurrence clustering, as were a handful of repertoires with anomalous nucleotide sharing. The immuneACCESS repertoire file appears here via TCRdb, limited to in-frame rearrangements. These files lack a portion of the clones; in checked studies, under half of the deficit traces to unresolved V genes, and the cause of the others is not known. The D gene and trimming were derived from the DNA, and the V and J assignments and clone size from that table. Across this sample there are 75,000 to 95,000 clones, with around 77% seen only once. The ten largest make up around 3.2% of the sample.

General conclusions and limits of the study: A total of 150 to 200 TCR beta chains were listed by the study as associated with cytomegalovirus. A further reported finding was that TCR beta sequences accurately predicted the HLA-A and HLA-B alleles for most subjects in the first cohort. A group of highly shared sequence variants was considered likely to be a technical artifact of the sequencing pipeline. The presence/absence analyses assumed that sequencing depth was roughly uniform across donors, and that assumption may not be true. In a later analysis, the rate of TCR association differed among HLA loci, with DRB1 alleles having the most associated TCRs and HLA-C alleles having the fewest. Most TCR sequences were observed very rarely across donors, whereas some public TCRs were present in many individuals. An association between a missense DCLRE1C variant and V-gene and J-gene trimming of TCR beta chains was found in a later genetic analysis and replicated in an independent cohort. A later analysis found that HLA-associated TCR beta chains were more clonally expanded and had lower generation probabilities than equally common non-associated chains. According to a later genetic analysis, donors in an Asian-associated ancestry cluster had fewer N-insertions in productive TCRs than the approximately 650-donor mean. An earlier analysis of approximately 590 of the donors showed that most TCR beta V segments appeared in productive rearrangements either about 87% or about 30% of the time, which broadly matched IMGT annotations. The authors suggested that the approach could potentially be extended to other disease states and immunological phenotypes. Some IMGT-functional V segments, including TRBV6-2 and TRBV6-3, could not be told apart with the 87-base-pair reads, so those segments were excluded. In a later analysis, several top co-occurrence clusters were reported to appear linked to parvovirus B19, influenza, CMV and Epstein-Barr virus. Because some donors lacked HLA typing at each locus, the association tests relied only on the typed subset. According to a later analysis, most CMV-associated TCR beta chains appeared to be HLA-restricted, and the HLA associations seemed to be driven largely by CMV exposure. In vitro tests confirmed that a few of the cytomegalovirus-associated TCR beta chains recognize cytomegalovirus antigens. In both the original and validation cohorts, the classifier was reported to diagnose cytomegalovirus status with high specificity and sensitivity. When HLA alleles, especially DR and DQ, strongly co-occurred, attributing TCR associations to individual alleles was difficult. In this cohort, only TCR beta chains were sequenced, and detectable features were limited by the absence of alpha or paired-chain data. Specific HLA alleles were associated with 16,951 TCR beta sequences at a false discovery rate of 0.05 in a later analysis. Linkage disequilibrium might explain the correlated functional status among segregating V segments, but an unknown experimental factor could not be excluded. Immune exposure information for the cohort was limited to CMV serostatus. Because counts were too low, seventeen rarely observed V segments, including chromosome 9 orphons, were excluded from the earlier analysis of roughly 580 of the donors.

This chain is built from TRBV9 and TRBJ2-3; confidence is insufficient to name the D gene. This receptor was identified in a man aged 50 to 60 in good health and CMV-seronegative. Sequencing was done on a sample of PBMCs. The nucleotides read TGTGCCAGCAGCGTAGGTGGGCTAAACACAGATACGCAGTATTTT. This codes for CASSVGGLNTDTQYF.